This note documents a single T cell receptor (beta chain) sequence. The V gene lost 6 bases and the J gene lost 6 bases, with 22 bases spanning the gap. The CDR3 runs 16 residues. Germline values: CDR1 MDHEN, CDR2 SYDVKM. The table came from immunoSEQ multiplex PCR; TCRdb's copy has only in-frame clones and leaves some out. Among about 300,000 clones listed, 70% to 90% were seen once. The data are from a study of blood T cell repertoires in COVID-19. Everyone who took part was about 18 to 90 years old, and they came from fewer than 25 US areas. Two negative PCRs, clearance, or symptom resolution had been documented for recovered Cohort 3 donors.

J is TRBJ2-3 and V is TRBV28; D might be TRBD2 (5 bases). The receptor comes from a man aged 25 to 40 who had recovered from COVID-19. Sequencing was performed on PBMCs or T cells enriched from blood (not recorded which). The CDR3 coding sequence is TGTGCCAGCAGCCTCATTCCCCGCGGGCTCGGGGATACGCAGTATTTT. Protein sequence: CASSLIPRGLGDTQYF.